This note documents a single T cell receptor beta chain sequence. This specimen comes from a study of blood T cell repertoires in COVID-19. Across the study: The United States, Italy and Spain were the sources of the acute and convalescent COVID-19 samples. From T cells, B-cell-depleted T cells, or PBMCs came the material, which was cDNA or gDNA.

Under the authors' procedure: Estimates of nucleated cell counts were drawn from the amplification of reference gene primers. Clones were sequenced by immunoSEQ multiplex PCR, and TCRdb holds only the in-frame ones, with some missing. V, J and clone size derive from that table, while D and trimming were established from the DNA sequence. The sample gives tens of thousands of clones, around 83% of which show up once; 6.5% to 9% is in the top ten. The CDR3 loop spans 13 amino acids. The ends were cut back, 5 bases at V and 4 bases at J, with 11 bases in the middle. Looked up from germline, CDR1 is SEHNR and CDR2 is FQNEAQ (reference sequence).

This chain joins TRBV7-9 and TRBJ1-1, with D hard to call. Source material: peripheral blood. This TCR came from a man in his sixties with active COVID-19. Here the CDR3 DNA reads TGTGCCAGCAGCCACGGTGACTTCACTGAAGCTTTCTTT. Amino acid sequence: CASSHGDFTEAFF.